One T cell receptor (beta chain) is described in this entry. Trimming cost V 1 base and J 6 bases, with 8 bases left between them. The length of the CDR3 is 13 residues. Germline CDR1 is SGHTS and CDR2 is YDEGEE. This entry belongs to a study of blood T cell repertoires in COVID-19. As for the study in general: The origin of the acute and convalescent COVID-19 samples was the United States, Italy and Spain. Sample material is recorded as cDNA or gDNA derived from T cells, B-cell-depleted T cells, or PBMCs.

Original processing methods: The assay estimated nucleated cells by amplifying reference gene primers. Only in-frame clones appear in the TCRdb table, and some are missing; sequencing was by immunoSEQ multiplex PCR. That table gives V, J and clone size, and the DNA gave D and trimming. Of about 70,000 clones in the sample, roughly 87% were seen once. The sequenced sample consisted of peripheral blood. The V and J genes are TRBV5-8 and TRBJ2-1, with a possible D match to TRBD1 (6 bases). This clonotype was obtained from a woman aged 18-29 years with acute or convalescent COVID-19. The CDR3 reads CASSLFRGNEQFF. As DNA, the CDR3 is TGTGCCAGCAGCTTGTTCAGGGGCAATGAGCAGTTCTTC.